Shown below are 12 T cell receptor beta chains from a single sample sequenced in a study of molecular identifiers for immune sequencing clone quantification. TCRdb independently ran MiXCR on the PCR reads; one entry per CDR3 protein. The repertoire holds around 480,000 distinct CDR3 sequences, with 20% to 25% as singletons. The sample consisted of naive CD8+ T cells from blood, with Jurkat cell RNA spiked in. Regarding subset: FACS-sorted CD8+CD4-CCR7+CD45RA+ naive T cells. The receptors were sampled from a human donor in good health. Some libraries in this study had Jurkat cell RNA spiked in.

This clonotype was seen at least ten times. The chain recombines TRBV4-3 with TRBJ1-3; 8 bases are shared with TRBD1. V lost 1 base and J lost 2; bases outside the gene matches: 4. Germline V lookup: CDR1 LGHNA, CDR2 YSLEER. The CDR3 contains 16 residues. The CDR3: CASSQGTGRAGNTIYF. The CDR3 DNA reads as TGCGCCAGCAGCCAAGGGACAGGGCGAGCTGGAAACACCATATATTTT.

In this sample, this clonotype turned up many times. This chain links TRBV7-9 with TRBJ2-6; the match to TRBD1 covers 8 bases. Germline CDR1 is SEHNR and CDR2 is FQNEAQ (reference sequence). V was clipped by 7 bases and J by 0 bases; unmatched bases: 5. The CDR3 has 16 residues. Here the CDR3 DNA reads TGTGCCAGCAACCGGGACAGGCCCTCTGGGGCCAACGTCCTGACTTTC. This codes for CASNRDRPSGANVLTF.

This chain links TRBV19 with TRBJ2-7; D may match TRBD1 or TRBD2 (5 bases each). This CDR3 spans 15 amino acids. Trimming took off 1 base at V and 2 bases at J, with 12 bases between the two ends. CDR1 and CDR2 from the germline V gene are LNHDA and SQIVND (reference sequence). CDR3 in DNA: TGTGCCAGTAGTATAGCCCCCGGGACCCCCTACGAGCAGTACTTC. It specifies CASSIAPGTPYEQYF.

This clonotype was seen at least ten times. The chain links TRBV6-6 to TRBJ1-1; D not resolved. CDR1 MNHNY and CDR2 SVGAGI come from the germline V gene (reference sequence). The CDR3 is 16 amino acids. V lost 0 bases and J 0 bases, leaving 11 bases between the germline ends. CDR3 bases: TGTGCCAGCAGTTACTCGGCGCAACATATGAACACTGAAGCTTTCTTT. Its protein product is CASSYSAQHMNTEAFF.

A note on this clonotype: It may be a read error: a sequence one base away is much more abundant. This chain links TRBV29-1 with TRBJ2-1; D tentatively reads TRBD1 or TRBD2 (6 bases each). The V end was cut by 7 bases, the J end by 13 bases, with 20 bases between. The CDR3 length is 12 residues. CDR1 and CDR2 (germline): SQVTM, ANQGSEA. In DNA, the CDR3 is TGCAGCGCCACCTCCCGGGAGACAGGACAGTTCTTC. Translating it yields CSATSRETGQFF.

This rearrangement joins TRBV27 to TRBJ2-7; TRBD2 matches at 8 bases. The junction had 12 bases not matched to a gene; V was cut back by 8 bases and J by 0 bases. CDR3 length: 16 residues. The germline gives CDR1 MNHEY, CDR2 SMNVEV (reference sequence). The CDR3 loop is CASGPGSGKGSYEQYF. The DNA for the CDR3 is TGTGCCAGCGGGCCTGGTAGCGGGAAGGGCTCCTACGAGCAGTACTTC.

The V gene is TRBV27, the J gene TRBJ2-7; 8 bases line up with TRBD1. The germline CDR1 and CDR2 sequences are MNHEY and SMNVEV (reference sequence). This CDR3 is 15 amino acids long. Trimming removed 5 bases from V and 3 bases from J; junction bases left unmatched: 9. The CDR3 loop is CASSIRAGGLYEQYF. The CDR3 DNA follows: TGTGCCAGCAGTATAAGGGCAGGGGGCCTCTACGAGCAGTACTTC.

This clonotype was seen at least ten times. The chain is built from TRBV6-2 or TRBV6-3 and TRBJ2-7; D remains ambiguous. V lost 6 bases, J lost 6 bases, and 18 bases lay in between. CDR3 length equals 14 residues. Per germline, CDR1 MNHEY and CDR2 SVGEGT. CDR3 loop: CASSSPDSWAEQYF. The DNA of the CDR3 is TGTGCCAGCAGCTCTCCAGACTCCTGGGCCGAGCAGTACTTC.

There are a few counts of this clonotype. The V call is TRBV20-1, the J call TRBJ2-2, with 8 bases matching TRBD2. With 3 bases clipped from V and 7 bases from J, the junction kept 4 bases outside the gene matches. The CDR3 runs 13 residues. Germline lookup yields CDR1 DFQATT and CDR2 SNEGSKA (reference sequence). CDR3 residues: CSASAGGGGELFF. The CDR3 DNA follows: TGCAGTGCTAGCGCGGGGGGAGGCGGGGAGCTGTTTTTT.

Ten or more counts support this clonotype. This chain uses TRBV7-9 with TRBJ1-1, with TRBD1 identical over 8 bases. In germline, CDR1 is SEHNR, CDR2 FQNEAQ (reference sequence). This CDR3 is 14 amino acids long. V lost 5 bases to trimming and J lost 8 bases; unmatched junction nucleotides: 10. The CDR3, as DNA: TGTGCCAGCAGCCAACTCGGGGCAGGGGGCGAAGCTTTCTTT. Its protein is CASSQLGAGGEAFF. The whole variable domain, remainder taken from reference TRBV7-9 and TRBJ1-1, is DTGVSQNPRHKITKRGQNVTFRCDPISEHNRLYWYRQTLGQGPEFLTYFQNEAQLEKSRLLSDRFSAERPKGSFSTLEIQRTEQGDSAMYLCASSQLGAGGEAFFGQGTRLTVV.

This clonotype was detected many times. V gene TRBV5-6 combines with J gene TRBJ2-7; possible D gene TRBD2, 5 bases. V dropped 3 bases and J dropped 0 bases, with 10 bases sitting between them. The CDR3 covers 14 residues. CDR1 is SGHDT and CDR2 is YYEEEE in the germline V gene. The CDR3 loop is CASSSGVTSYEQYF. The CDR3 nucleotides are TGTGCCAGCAGCTCCGGGGTCACCTCCTACGAGCAGTACTTC.

As concerns this clonotype: Because it lacks the conserved phenylalanine or tryptophan at the end, this CDR3 is likely a read error. The chain joins TRBV5-1 to TRBJ1-5; 10 bases align to TRBD1. The CDR3 covers 19 residues. Per the germline V gene, CDR1 is SGHRS and CDR2 is YFSETQ. V lost 2 bases to trimming and J lost 0 bases; unmatched junction nucleotides: 11. The chain's CDR3 is CASSFKISGTGDSNQPQHS. In DNA form, the CDR3 reads TGCGCCAGCAGCTTCAAGATCTCCGGGACAGGGGATAGCAATCAGCCCCAGCATTCT.